This is a list of T cell receptor beta chains from one sample in a study of T cell responses to AZD1222 COVID-19 vaccine. Here immunoSEQ multiplex PCR was the method, and the copy in TCRdb shows in-frame clones only, minus some. The table includes some 170,000 clones, around 92% detected once. The sample consisted of peripheral blood, taken on day 0 of MenACWY control vaccination. The receptors shown here come from an adult in good health. CDR3s include the opening cysteine and the closing phenylalanine or tryptophan.

CDR3 protein: CASSRELAGEEGETQYF; V gene: TRBV4-2; J gene: TRBJ2-5
CDR3 protein: CASSRQGSGSTDTQYF; V gene: TRBV27; J gene: TRBJ2-3
CDR3 protein: CASSLNRAGGNTIYF; V gene: TRBV13; J gene: TRBJ1-3
CDR3 protein: CASSRGLAGGDEQYF; V gene: TRBV7-6; J gene: TRBJ2-7
CDR3 protein: CASSPWTGSNTEAFF; V gene: TRBV7-6; J gene: TRBJ1-1
CDR3 protein: CASSEALGVDQPQHF; V gene: TRBV2; J gene: TRBJ1-5
CDR3 protein: CASRLKMETSSYEQYF; V gene: TRBV12-2; J gene: TRBJ2-7
CDR3 protein: CASSPGDEQFF; V gene: TRBV18; J gene: TRBJ2-1
CDR3 protein: CASSRGTTRGAGELFF; V gene: TRBV6-6; J gene: TRBJ2-2
CDR3 protein: CASSYFRRPNKDEKLFF; V gene: TRBV6-2/TRBV6-3; J gene: TRBJ1-4
CDR3 protein: CASSSGTGNFYGYTF; V gene: TRBV7-3; J gene: TRBJ1-2
CDR3 protein: CAVGLAGGSTDTQYF; V gene: TRBV6-5; J gene: TRBJ2-3
CDR3 protein: CASSTGQGVTGELFF; V gene: TRBV19; J gene: TRBJ2-2
CDR3 protein: CASSQYEGVTEAFF; V gene: TRBV4-3; J gene: TRBJ1-1
CDR3 protein: CASSPSGVGTEAFF; V gene: TRBV19; J gene: TRBJ1-1
CDR3 protein: CASSQDAGLSGANVLTF; V gene: TRBV4-3; J gene: TRBJ2-6
CDR3 protein: CASSIQQGRDGYTF; V gene: TRBV11-2; J gene: TRBJ1-2
CDR3 protein: CASSSSRAGTGNGYTF; V gene: TRBV7-9; J gene: TRBJ1-2
CDR3 protein: CASSYPRSDTQYF; V gene: TRBV7-2; J gene: TRBJ2-3
CDR3 protein: CASSFRRGQGSYEQYF; V gene: TRBV11-2; J gene: TRBJ2-7
CDR3 protein: CASSLVRVNTEAFF; V gene: TRBV7-2; J gene: TRBJ1-1
CDR3 protein: CSALNQGGSYEQYF; V gene: TRBV29-1; J gene: TRBJ2-7
CDR3 protein: CASSLGSGSWNEQFF; V gene: TRBV27; J gene: TRBJ2-1
CDR3 protein: CASSQSSGGWTEAFF; V gene: TRBV4-1; J gene: TRBJ1-1
CDR3 protein: CASSLSVGTYYEQYF; V gene: TRBV11-3; J gene: TRBJ2-7
CDR3 protein: CASSLRTVLNTGELFF; V gene: TRBV25-1; J gene: TRBJ2-2
CDR3 protein: CSVEDKVQGAGANVLTF; V gene: TRBV29-1; J gene: TRBJ2-6
CDR3 protein: CATSRLAGVADTQYF; V gene: TRBV15; J gene: TRBJ2-3
CDR3 protein: CASSLGTGGNQPQHF; V gene: TRBV5-6; J gene: TRBJ1-5
CDR3 protein: CASRPPGAEAFF; V gene: TRBV23-1; J gene: TRBJ1-1
CDR3 protein: CAISESGMPNTGELFF; V gene: TRBV10-3; J gene: TRBJ2-2
CDR3 protein: CASSYYRSSGNTIYF; V gene: TRBV6-2/TRBV6-3; J gene: TRBJ1-3
CDR3 protein: CASSKREVTDTQYF; V gene: TRBV27; J gene: TRBJ2-3
CDR3 protein: CSVLWGGNIQYF; V gene: TRBV29-1; J gene: TRBJ2-4
CDR3 protein: CASSVIGTGYGNTIYF; V gene: TRBV9; J gene: TRBJ1-3
CDR3 protein: CASSLGFGDTQYF; V gene: TRBV5-1; J gene: TRBJ2-3
CDR3 protein: CSGGQQINTEAFF; V gene: TRBV29-1; J gene: TRBJ1-1
CDR3 protein: CASSFQGESTEAFF; V gene: TRBV5-1; J gene: TRBJ1-1
CDR3 protein: CASRLTVNYGYTF; V gene: TRBV19; J gene: TRBJ1-2
CDR3 protein: CASNQRGGTNYGYTF; V gene: TRBV27; J gene: TRBJ1-2
CDR3 protein: CASSPGQETQYF; V gene: TRBV18; J gene: TRBJ2-5
CDR3 protein: CASSYIAGGPRDTQYF; V gene: TRBV6-2/TRBV6-3; J gene: TRBJ2-3
CDR3 protein: CASSTRQGKDDEQFF; V gene: TRBV19; J gene: TRBJ2-1
CDR3 protein: CASSLQDPPDTQYF; V gene: TRBV5-1; J gene: TRBJ2-3